The 22 T cell receptor beta chains reported below all come from one sample, sequenced in a study of radiotherapy plus CTLA-4 blockade in lung cancer. Method: immunoSEQ multiplex PCR; TCRdb's copy keeps in-frame clones and lacks some. The table has around 86,000 clones, around 83% seen once; the top ten hold 0.75% to 0.95%. Material: peripheral blood, obtained from a patient treated with radiotherapy plus ipilimumab. These receptors all come from a human donor with non-small cell lung cancer who had stable disease on radiotherapy plus ipilimumab.

The chain uses TRBV2 and TRBJ1-6; D is uncertain. The CDR3 has 12 residues. The germline gives CDR1 SNHLY, CDR2 FYNNEI. V lost 4 bases to trimming and J lost 6 bases, with 4 bases between them. Here the CDR3 DNA reads TGTGCCAGCAGTGCCGGTAATTCACCCCTCCACTTT. As protein: CASSAGNSPLHF. Together with reference TRBV2 and TRBJ1-6, the CDR3 gives the full variable domain: EPEVTQTPSHQVTQMGQEVILRCVPISNHLYFYWYRQILGQKVEFLVSFYNNEISEKSEIFDDQFSVERPDGSNFTLKIRSTKLEDSAMYFCASSAGNSPLHFGNGTRLTVT.

The chain has TRBV21-1 and TRBJ2-1; the D call TRBD2 from the table was never checked on the DNA. TRBV21-1 is assigned pseudogene status. This CDR3 spans 11 amino acids. The CDR3, as DNA: TGTGCCACCATAGTTGCCCATGAGCAGTTCTTC. This codes for CATIVAHEQFF.

The genes are TRBV7-9 and TRBJ2-1, with TRBD2 identical over 7 bases. Per germline, CDR1 SEHNR and CDR2 FQNEAQ (reference sequence). After removal of 5 bases from V and 0 bases from J, the junction contained 7 bases not matched to a gene. CDR3 length: 16 amino acids. The CDR3 loop is CASSAIGGGSYNEQFF. CDR3 nucleotide sequence: TGTGCCAGCAGCGCCATTGGGGGGGGCTCCTACAATGAGCAGTTCTTC.

The chain combines TRBV6-6 with TRBJ2-7; 14 bases are a match to TRBD2. CDR1 and CDR2 (germline): MNHNY, SVGAGI (reference sequence). V shed 9 bases and J 7 bases; nucleotides not matched to a gene: 8. The CDR3 contains 14 residues. The CDR3 DNA is TGTGCCAGTTCGGGACTAGCGGGAGTGGGGGAGCAGTACTTC. As protein: CASSGLAGVGEQYF.

Notes on this clone: The same CDR3 arises from other DNA sequences in this sample as well. The chain links TRBV5-1 to TRBJ2-5; perhaps TRBD2 as D (6 bases). The CDR3 has 14 residues. Germline V CDR1 and CDR2: SGHRS, YFSETQ. The germline V and J ends were trimmed by 2 bases and 2 bases, with 10 bases remaining between them. CDR3 protein: CASSFGGGQETQYF. The CDR3 nucleotides are TGCGCCAGCAGCTTCGGGGGAGGTCAAGAGACCCAGTACTTC.

V and J are TRBV7-2 and TRBJ1-5; weak D call: TRBD1 (5 bases). V was cut by 0 bases and J by 7 bases, with 13 bases left in between. Per germline, CDR1 SGHTA and CDR2 FQGNSA. The CDR3 covers 15 residues. This CDR3 reads CASSLAPGGVQPQHF. CDR3 sequence (DNA): TGTGCCAGCAGCTTAGCGCCGGGGGGGGTGCAGCCCCAGCATTTT.

The CDR3 loop reads CASSLDLAGRALHF. The CDR3 DNA is TGTGCCAGCAGCTTAGATTTGGCAGGGAGAGCCCTCCACTTT. This chain connects TRBV11-2 to TRBJ1-6; D possibly corresponds to TRBD1 (5 bases). CDR3 length equals 14 residues. The V and J ends lost 0 bases and 14 bases respectively, with 14 bases between them. From germline, CDR1 is SGHAT and CDR2 FQNNGV.

The chain is built from TRBV6-6 and TRBJ1-2; D remains unclear. V lost 2 bases and J lost 0, with 4 bases in between. CDR1 is MNHNY, CDR2 SVGAGI, per germline (reference sequence). This CDR3 contains 13 residues. CDR3 bases: TGTGCCAGCAGTTACCAGTCTAACTATGGCTACACCTTC. Translation: CASSYQSNYGYTF.

The chain recombines TRBV29-1 with TRBJ2-2; D is undetermined. CDR1 SQVTM and CDR2 ANQGSEA come from the germline V gene. V gave up 8 bases and J gave up 3 bases, with 10 bases separating them. There are 12 residues in the CDR3. CDR3 residues: CSLQKDTGELFF. The CDR3 bases are TGCAGCCTCCAAAAGGACACCGGGGAGCTGTTTTTT.

The V and J genes are TRBV7-6 and TRBJ2-1; D is perhaps TRBD2 (5 bases). CDR3 length: 17 amino acids. V was trimmed by 1 base and J by 0 bases, leaving 13 bases between them. In germline, CDR1 is SGHVS, CDR2 FNYEAQ. For the CDR3, the DNA is TGTGCCAGCAGCTTAGGACTAACCCAGAGCTCCTACAATGAGCAGTTCTTC. Translating gives CASSLGLTQSSYNEQFF. Full variable domain (outside the CDR3, taken from reference TRBV7-6 and TRBJ2-1): GAGVSQSPRYKVTKRGQDVALRCDPISGHVSLYWYRQALGQGPEFLTYFNYEAQQDKSGLPNDRFSAERPEGSISTLTIQRTEQRDSAMYRCASSLGLTQSSYNEQFFGPGTRLTVL.

The chain couples TRBV28 to TRBJ1-1, with D uncertain. CDR3 length equals 16 residues. Germline CDR1 and CDR2: MDHEN and SYDVKM. Trimming shortened V by 5 bases and J by 0 bases, and 16 bases separated the two germline ends. CDR3 region: CASSPPRAGMNTEAFF. The CDR3 DNA sequence: TGTGCCAGCAGTCCCCCTCGGGCCGGTATGAACACTGAAGCTTTCTTT.

In regard to this clone: The junction departs from germline at one end; a sequencing error may be responsible. The chain carries TRBV5-1 and TRBJ2-1, with D tentatively TRBD2 (7 bases). Germline V gives CDR1 SGHRS, CDR2 YFSETQ. The CDR3 is 14 amino acids. This chain's CDR3 is CASRQNRGGDEQFF. As DNA, the CDR3 is TGCGCTAGCAGGCAGAACAGAGGGGGGGATGAGCAGTTCTTC.

The rearrangement links TRBV10-3 to TRBJ1-5; the D gene is possibly TRBD1 (5 bases). CDR1 is ENHRY and CDR2 is SYGVKD in the germline V gene. V was clipped by 7 bases and J by 5 bases, with 12 bases between them. The CDR3 is made up of 13 amino acids. The CDR3 nucleotides are TGTGCCATCACGTCCAGGGTCGATCAGCCCCAGCATTTT. This gives the protein CAITSRVDQPQHF.

The J gene is TRBJ1-5, the V gene TRBV9; maybe TRBD1 (5 bases). From germline, CDR1 is SGDLS and CDR2 YYNGEE. The germline V and J ends were trimmed by 6 bases and 5 bases, with 12 bases remaining between them. The CDR3 covers 13 residues. In DNA form, the CDR3 reads TGTGCCAGCAACCCTGGGGGGGATCAGCCCCAGCATTTT. Amino acid sequence: CASNPGGDQPQHF.

The chain has TRBV7-7 and TRBJ2-2, with D tentatively TRBD2 (7 bases). The germline V gene has CDR1 SSHAT and CDR2 FNYEAQ (reference sequence). The CDR3 extends over 15 amino acids. The V end lost 3 bases, the J end lost 3 bases, and 11 bases lay between the germline ends. CDR3: CASSFRGADTGELFF. In DNA form, the CDR3 reads TGTGCCAGCAGCTTCCGGGGGGCAGACACCGGGGAGCTGTTTTTT.

The gene calls are TRBV7-6 and TRBJ2-7; TRBD2 matches at 7 bases. Germline CDR1 reads SGHVS; CDR2 reads FNYEAQ. CDR3 length: 15 residues. Trimming removed 3 bases from V and 6 bases from J; junction bases left unmatched: 11. The CDR3 DNA sequence: TGTGCCAGCAGCTTGATAACAGCGGGAATGCGCGAGCAGTACTTC. Translation gives CASSLITAGMREQYF.

The V and J genes are TRBV6-1 and TRBJ2-1; D possibly matches TRBD1 or TRBD2 (6 bases each). This CDR3 is 12 amino acids long. Between the trimmed V and J ends, which lost 8 bases and 4 bases, there was a span of 9 bases. Germline values: CDR1 MNHNS, CDR2 SASEGT. The DNA of the CDR3 is TGTGCCAGCTGGGGGGCTTACAATGAGCAGTTCTTC. Translating gives CASWGAYNEQFF.

This chain joins TRBV6-6 and TRBJ2-7; D not certain. Trimming pared 10 bases from V and 0 bases from J, leaving 10 bases between. The germline V gene encodes CDR1 MNHNY and CDR2 SVGAGI (reference sequence). The CDR3 is 12 amino acids. The CDR3 sequence is CATRQNSYEQYF. CDR3 in DNA: TGTGCCACCCGACAAAACTCCTACGAGCAGTACTTC.

The chain has TRBV5-1 and TRBJ2-5, with TRBD2 matching over 7 bases. With 4 bases clipped from V and 4 bases from J, the junction kept 10 bases outside the gene matches. The CDR3 is 15 amino acids. Looked up from germline, CDR1 is SGHRS and CDR2 is YFSETQ. The CDR3 bases are TGCGCCAGCAGCGCGGCGGGGGTTAGTATAGAGACCCAGTACTTC. Translation gives CASSAAGVSIETQYF.

This chain links TRBV30 with TRBJ1-1; D uncertain. The V end was cut by 3 bases, the J end by 0 bases, with 11 bases between. CDR3 length: 14 residues. The germline V gene has CDR1 GTSNPN and CDR2 SVGIG (reference sequence). CDR3 protein: CAWRDRALNTEAFF. The DNA for the CDR3 is TGTGCCTGGAGGGACCGGGCTCTGAACACTGAAGCTTTCTTT. The full variable domain, its missing parts supplied by reference TRBV30 and TRBJ1-1, is SQTIHQWPATLVQPVGSPLSLECTVEGTSNPNLYWYRQAAGRGLQLLFYSVGIGQISSEVPQNLSASRPQDRQFILSSKKLLLSDSGFYLCAWRDRALNTEAFFGQGTRLTVV.

In its sample, this clone was seen a few times. The genes are TRBV19 and TRBJ1-1; the match to TRBD1 covers 8 bases. CDR3 length: 17 amino acids. Germline CDR1 reads LNHDA; CDR2 reads SQIVND (reference sequence). J gave up 5 bases and V 5 bases, and 16 bases lay outside the gene matches. CDR3 region: CASSSGGRQDGGTEAFF. The CDR3 DNA reads as TGTGCCAGTAGTTCAGGGGGCCGGCAGGACGGGGGAACTGAAGCTTTCTTT.

Comments on this clone: Its ends do not fully match the called genes, so a read error is possible. The chain has TRBV28 and TRBJ1-5; no reliable D call. The CDR3 is made up of 16 amino acids. The V gene's germline CDR1 is MDHEN and CDR2 SYDVKM. In nucleotides, the CDR3 is TGTGCCAGCAGTTCCACCTACGAGGTTCGTCATCAGCCTCAGCATTTT. Amino acid sequence: CASSSTYEVRHQPQHF.